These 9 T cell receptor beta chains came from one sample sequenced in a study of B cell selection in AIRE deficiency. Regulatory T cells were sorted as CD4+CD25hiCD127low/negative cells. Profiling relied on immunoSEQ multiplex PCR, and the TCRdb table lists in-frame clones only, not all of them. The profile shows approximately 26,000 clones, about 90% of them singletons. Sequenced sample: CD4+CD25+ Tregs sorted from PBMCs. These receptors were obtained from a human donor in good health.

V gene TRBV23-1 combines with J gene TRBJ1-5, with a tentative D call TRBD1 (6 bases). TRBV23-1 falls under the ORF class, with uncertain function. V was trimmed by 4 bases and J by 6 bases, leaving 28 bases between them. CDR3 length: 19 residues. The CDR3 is CASSPKRGIQQGVGQPQHF. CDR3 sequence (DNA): TGCGCCAGCAGTCCAAAAAGGGGCATCCAACAGGGAGTCGGTCAGCCCCAGCATTTT.

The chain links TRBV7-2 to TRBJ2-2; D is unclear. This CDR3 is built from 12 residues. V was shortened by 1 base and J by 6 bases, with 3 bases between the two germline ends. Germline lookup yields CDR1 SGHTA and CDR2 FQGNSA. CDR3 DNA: TGTGCCAGCAGCTTAGGGTCCGGGGAGCTGTTTTTT. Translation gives CASSLGSGELFF.

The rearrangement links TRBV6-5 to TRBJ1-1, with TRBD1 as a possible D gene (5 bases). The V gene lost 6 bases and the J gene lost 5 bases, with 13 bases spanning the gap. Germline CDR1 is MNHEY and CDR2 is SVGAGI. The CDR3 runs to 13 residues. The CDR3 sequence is CASRAGGKTEAFF. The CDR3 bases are TGTGCCAGCAGGGCGGGGGGAAAGACTGAAGCTTTCTTT.

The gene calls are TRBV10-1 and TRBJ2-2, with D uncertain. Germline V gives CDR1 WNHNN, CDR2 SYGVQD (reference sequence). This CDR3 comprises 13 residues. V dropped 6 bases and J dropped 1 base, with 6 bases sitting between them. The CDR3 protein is CASRDVNTGELFF. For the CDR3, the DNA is TGCGCCAGCAGGGACGTGAACACCGGGGAGCTGTTTTTT.

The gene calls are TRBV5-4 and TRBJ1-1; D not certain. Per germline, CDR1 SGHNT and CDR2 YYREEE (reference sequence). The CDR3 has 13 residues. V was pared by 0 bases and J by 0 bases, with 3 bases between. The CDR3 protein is CASSLEMNTEAFF. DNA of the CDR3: TGTGCCAGCAGCTTGGAAATGAACACTGAAGCTTTCTTT.

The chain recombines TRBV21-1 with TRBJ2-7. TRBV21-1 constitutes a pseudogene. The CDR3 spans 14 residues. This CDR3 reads CASTPGTASYEQYF. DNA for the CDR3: TGTGCCAGCACTCCCGGGACGGCCTCCTACGAGCAGTACTTC.

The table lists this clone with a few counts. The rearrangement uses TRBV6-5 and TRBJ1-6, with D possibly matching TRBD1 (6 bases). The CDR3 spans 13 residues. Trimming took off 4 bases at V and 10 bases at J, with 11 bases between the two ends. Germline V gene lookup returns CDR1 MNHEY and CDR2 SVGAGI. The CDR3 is CASSWGAYSPLHF. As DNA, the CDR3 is TGTGCCAGCAGTTGGGGGGCGTACTCACCCCTCCACTTT.

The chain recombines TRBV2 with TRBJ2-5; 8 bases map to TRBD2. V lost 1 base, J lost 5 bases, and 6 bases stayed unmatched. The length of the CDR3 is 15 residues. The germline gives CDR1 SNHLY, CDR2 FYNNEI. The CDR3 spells CASSEDRGGIETQYF. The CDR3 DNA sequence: TGTGCCAGCAGTGAAGACCGGGGGGGGATTGAGACCCAGTACTTC.

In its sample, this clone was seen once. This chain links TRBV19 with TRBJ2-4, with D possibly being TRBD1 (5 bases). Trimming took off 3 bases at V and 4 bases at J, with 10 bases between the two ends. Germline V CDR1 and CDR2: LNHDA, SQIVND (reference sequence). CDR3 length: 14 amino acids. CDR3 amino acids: CASSILDTKNIQYF. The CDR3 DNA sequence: TGTGCCAGTAGTATCCTGGACACAAAAAACATTCAGTACTTC.